This TCR beta chain was captured by sequencing in a study of shared clonotypes between healthy human individuals. The repertoire was sequenced with immunoSEQ multiplex PCR; TCRdb's copy has only in-frame clones and lacks some. The sample carries 950,000 to 1,100,000 clones, 75% to 85% recorded once. The CDR3 has 11 amino acids. Per germline, CDR1 KGHSH and CDR2 LQKENI. Trimming took off 6 bases at V and 4 bases at J, with 6 bases between the two ends. The clonotype comes from a man younger than 35 in good health. Some clones in this sample may be carry-over from other donors' samples. Sequenced material: memory CD4+ T cells from PBMCs. The subset here: CD45RA-negative fraction. This chain links TRBV18 with TRBJ2-5; D gene ambiguous. In DNA, the CDR3 is TGTGCCAGCTCGGACCCAGAGACCCAGTACTTC. This gives the protein CASSDPETQYF. The full variable domain, its missing parts supplied by reference TRBV18 and TRBJ2-5, is NAGVMQNPRHLVRRRGQEARLRCSPMKGHSHVYWYRQLPEEGLKFMVYLQKENIIDESGMPKERFSAEFPKEGPSILRIQQVVRGDSAAYFCASSDPETQYFGPGTRLLVL.